What follows is one T cell receptor beta chain and its context. Its target is unknown. This sample was included in a study of graft-versus-host responses after intestinal transplantation. Study background: The transplants performed in recipients were multivisceral, liver-intestinal, or isolated intestinal. Induction with anti-thymocyte globulin, then tacrolimus and steroids for approximately three years, was given to all recipients. Whole-study results and caveats: Elevated graft-versus-host to host-versus-graft clonal ratios in allografts were recorded for patients with graft-donor T cell macrochimerism. There was an association between peak levels of circulating GvH clones and early post-transplant HvG declines.

TCRdb's copy holds only in-frame clones and misses some; the assay was immunoSEQ multiplex PCR. The sample shows roughly 23,000 clones, around 77% of them seen only once. From germline, CDR1 is SEHNR and CDR2 FQNEAQ (reference sequence). V dropped 1 base and J dropped 7 bases, with 17 bases sitting between them. CDR3 length equals 15 residues. Graft material was processed, releasing intraepithelial and lamina propria lymphocytes. The clonotype was recovered from a human patient who received an intestinal transplant, so some T cells may come from the graft donor. The chain carries TRBV7-9 and TRBJ2-7; D is possibly TRBD2 (6 bases). This material consisted of ileum tissue, taken 12 days after intestinal transplant. The CDR3 sequence: CASSLVPKAGWEQYF. The CDR3 DNA sequence: TGTGCCAGCAGCTTAGTCCCCAAGGCGGGGTGGGAGCAGTACTTC.